These 27 T cell receptor beta chains came from one sample sequenced in a study of T cells in Graves' hyperthyroidism and ophthalmopathy. RNA transcripts gave rise to amplified TCR beta CDR3 regions. The HTBI primer set was used in a first-round RT-PCR of the TCR CDR3. TCRdb re-analysed the multiplex PCR reads in MiXCR, keeping a single row per CDR3 protein. The profile covers hundreds of thousands of distinct CDR3 sequences, with more than 12% appearing a single time and approximately 13% taken by the ten largest. The sequenced sample consisted of blood. These TCRs come from a woman between 50 and 59 years old with Graves' ophthalmopathy.

This clonotype was recorded at least ten times. The chain has TRBV2 and TRBJ1-2; possible D gene TRBD1, 5 bases. The CDR3 is made up of 14 amino acids. CDR1 is SNHLY, CDR2 FYNNEI, per germline. V lost 7 bases and J 2 bases, leaving 14 bases between the germline ends. This chain's CDR3 is CASIVEAGNYGYTF. CDR3 nucleotides: TGTGCCAGCATAGTAGAGGCAGGGAACTATGGCTACACCTTC.

This clonotype came up a few times. This chain links TRBV6-2 or TRBV6-3 with TRBJ1-1; the D gene is possibly TRBD1 (5 bases). Germline values: CDR1 MNHEY, CDR2 SVGEGT. This CDR3 has 18 residues. V was clipped by 5 bases and J by 1 base, with 23 bases between them. In DNA form, the CDR3 reads TGTGCCAGCAGTCACATCAATTCACCGGGACGTCAGAACACTGAAGCTTTCTTT. It is translated as CASSHINSPGRQNTEAFF.

CDR3 sequence (DNA): TGCGCCAGCAGCCAAGATGTAGGAGTGTATGGCTACACCTTC. This encodes CASSQDVGVYGYTF. The J gene is TRBJ1-2, the V gene TRBV4-3; no definite D call. Between the trimmed V and J ends, which lost 0 bases and 5 bases, there was a span of 10 bases. The CDR3 has 14 amino acids. CDR1 is LGHNA and CDR2 is YSLEER in the germline V gene.

There are many counts of this clonotype. The rearrangement joins TRBV14 to TRBJ1-1, with TRBD1 as a possible D gene (5 bases). This CDR3 is 14 amino acids long. V was cut by 0 bases and J by 4 bases, with 9 bases left in between. Germline V gene data show CDR1 as SGHDN and CDR2 as FVKESK. The CDR3 region is CASSQEGVRTEAFF. The CDR3 DNA follows: TGTGCCAGCAGCCAAGAGGGGGTTCGCACTGAAGCTTTCTTT.

There are many counts of this clonotype. The chain couples TRBV7-2 to TRBJ2-7, with D possibly TRBD1 on 6 matching bases. The CDR3 is 13 amino acids. Per the germline V gene, CDR1 is SGHTA and CDR2 is FQGNSA. V dropped 1 base and J dropped 8 bases, with 12 bases sitting between them. The CDR3 DNA is TGTGCCAGCAGCTTAGAGGACAGTTTGAAGCAGTACTTC. Amino acids: CASSLEDSLKQYF.

This clonotype was counted at least ten times. The rearrangement uses TRBV5-1 and TRBJ2-7; D remains ambiguous. Germline lookup yields CDR1 SGHRS and CDR2 YFSETQ. The V end was cut by 0 bases, the J end by 7 bases, with 8 bases between. This CDR3 is 12 amino acids long. The CDR3 sequence is CASSLDLSEQYF. The CDR3 DNA reads TGCGCCAGCAGCTTGGACCTTTCGGAGCAGTACTTC.

The rearrangement joins TRBV7-8 to TRBJ1-5; D is uncertain. V was shortened by 4 bases and J by 10 bases, with 11 bases between the two germline ends. This CDR3 has 12 residues. CDR1 is SGHVS and CDR2 is FQNEAQ in the germline V gene. For the CDR3, the DNA is TGTGCCAGCAGCTCCCAATCCCAACCCCAGCATTTT. It specifies CASSSQSQPQHF.

The genes are TRBV4-1 and TRBJ2-7; 9 nucleotides agree with TRBD1. Trimming cost V 3 bases and J 5 bases; bases outside gene matches: 8. Germline V gives CDR1 MGHRA, CDR2 YSYEKL. This CDR3 region has 15 residues. The CDR3 is CASSHSGTGSHEQYF. The CDR3 nucleotides are TGCGCCAGCAGCCATTCCGGGACAGGGTCCCACGAGCAGTACTTC.

This clonotype was detected only a few times. The rearrangement links TRBV19 to TRBJ2-3; 10 nucleotides align to TRBD2. Germline V lookup: CDR1 LNHDA, CDR2 SQIVND (reference sequence). This CDR3 spans 17 amino acids. The V segment lost 2 bases and the J segment 4 bases; nucleotides outside the gene matches: 9. CDR3 sequence reads: CASSISGASGGADTQYF. The CDR3 DNA follows: TGTGCCAGTAGTATATCTGGGGCTAGCGGGGGTGCAGATACGCAGTATTTT.

The rearrangement joins TRBV28 to TRBJ2-6, with TRBD2 identical over 7 bases. Trimming cost V 8 bases and J 0 bases; bases outside gene matches: 4. The germline CDR1 and CDR2 sequences are MDHEN and SYDVKM. CDR3 length: 15 amino acids. CDR3 nucleotides: TGTGCCAGCGGGGGAGGGAACTCTGGGGCCAACGTCCTGACTTTC. This translates into CASGGGNSGANVLTF. The whole variable domain, remainder taken from reference TRBV28 and TRBJ2-6, is DVKVTQSSRYLVKRTGEKVFLECVQDMDHENMFWYRQDPGLGLRLIYFSYDVKMKEKGDIPEGYSVSREKKERFSLILESASTNQTSMYLCASGGGNSGANVLTFGAGSRLTVL.

This clonotype was recorded many times. The chain recombines TRBV7-9 with TRBJ2-3; D tentatively fits TRBD1 or TRBD2 (5 bases each). Looked up from germline, CDR1 is SEHNR and CDR2 is FQNEAQ (reference sequence). The ends were cut back, 2 bases at V and 4 bases at J, with 10 bases in the middle. The CDR3 is 14 amino acids. This CDR3 reads CASSLIRGPDTQYF. The CDR3 DNA is TGTGCCAGCAGCTTAATCCGGGGCCCAGATACGCAGTATTTT.

This clonotype came up many times. The chain combines TRBV11-3 with TRBJ2-1; TRBD2 agrees at 13 bases. The CDR3 is 17 amino acids. V dropped 5 bases and J dropped 6; count of bases not matched to a gene: 10. Germline V lookup: CDR1 SGHNT, CDR2 YENEEA. The CDR3 DNA sequence: TGTGCCAGCAGCCCGGGACTAGCGGGACAAAATAGCAATGAGCAGTTCTTC. Encoded protein: CASSPGLAGQNSNEQFF.

This clonotype was seen at least ten times. The chain uses TRBV27 and TRBJ1-1; 7 nucleotides match TRBD1. The CDR3 covers 16 residues. CDR1 and CDR2 from the germline V gene are MNHEY and SMNVEV (reference sequence). V was pared by 3 bases and J by 3 bases, with 10 bases of the junction left unmatched. The CDR3 loop reads CASSFGGRQGYTEAFF. Here the CDR3 DNA reads TGTGCCAGCAGTTTTGGGGGGAGACAGGGATACACTGAAGCTTTCTTT.

A word on this clonotype: A much larger clone lies a single base off, so this may be a read error. The chain combines TRBV28 with TRBJ1-2; tentatively, D is TRBD1 (5 bases). V lost 2 bases, J lost 3 bases, and 16 bases lay in between. Germline V gene lookup returns CDR1 MDHEN and CDR2 SYDVKM. This CDR3 contains 16 residues. The CDR3: CASSLMLAGRYYGYTF. The CDR3 DNA follows: TGTGCCAGCAGTTTAATGCTGGCAGGGCGGTACTATGGCTACACCTTC.

Ten or more counts support this clonotype. The rearrangement joins TRBV18 to TRBJ1-6; 12 nucleotides match TRBD1. The junction had 2 bases not matched to a gene; V was cut back by 3 bases and J by 8 bases. This CDR3 has 15 amino acids. Per germline, CDR1 KGHSH and CDR2 LQKENI. CDR3 DNA: TGTGCCAGCTCACCGGGGACAGGGGGCTATTCACCCCTCCACTTT. The encoded protein is CASSPGTGGYSPLHF.

This clonotype was detected many times. The CDR3, as DNA: TGTGCCAGCAGCTTAGAGACAGGGGTTAAGTACTTC. It specifies CASSLETGVKYF. The chain couples TRBV7-2 to TRBJ2-7, with TRBD1 matching 8 bases. The CDR3 loop spans 12 amino acids. V was pared by 1 base and J by 11 bases, with 4 bases of the junction left unmatched. Germline loops: CDR1 SGHTA, CDR2 FQGNSA.

This clonotype came up many times. V and J are TRBV7-8 and TRBJ2-5; 10 bases align to TRBD1. Unmatched junction bases numbered 8, after V lost 2 bases and J lost 5 bases. CDR1 is SGHVS and CDR2 is FQNEAQ in the germline V gene. The CDR3 is 16 amino acids. CDR3 residues: CASSLFSGQGRETQYF. CDR3 bases: TGTGCCAGCAGCTTATTTTCGGGACAGGGGCGGGAGACCCAGTACTTC.

The sample holds many counts of this clonotype. The chain links TRBV7-8 to TRBJ2-7; TRBD2 is a possible D gene (6 bases). Germline V lookup: CDR1 SGHVS, CDR2 FQNEAQ. The CDR3 spans 15 residues. Trimming removed 2 bases at V and 2 bases at J, with 13 bases between. The CDR3 nucleotides read TGTGCCAGCAGCTTAAGAGGTAGCGGACCCTACGAGCAGTACTTC. Its translation: CASSLRGSGPYEQYF.

The chain joins TRBV7-2 to TRBJ1-2; 7 positions agree with TRBD1. Germline CDR1 reads SGHTA; CDR2 reads FQGNSA. Germline trimming cut 2 bases from V and 0 bases from J; bases unmatched to any gene: 9. The CDR3 is 17 amino acids. The CDR3 region has the DNA TGTGCCAGCAGCTTAACAGGGGTTCGGTCGGCTAACTATGGCTACACCTTC. This sequence encodes CASSLTGVRSANYGYTF.

This clonotype appeared many times. This chain uses TRBV30 with TRBJ2-7; maybe TRBD1 (5 bases). Germline V gene sequence: CDR1 GTSNPN, CDR2 SVGIG (reference sequence). The CDR3 runs to 13 residues. The V gene lost 2 bases and the J gene lost 2 bases, with 10 bases spanning the gap. The CDR3 DNA reads as TGTGCCTGGAGTTGGGGCCGCACCTACGAGCAGTACTTC. Translation gives CAWSWGRTYEQYF.

There are a few counts of this clonotype. At one of its ends the junction is not consistent with the germline gene, which may arise from a read error. This chain joins TRBV29-1 and TRBJ1-1, with D possibly being TRBD1 (6 bases). This CDR3 region has 12 residues. CDR1 is SQVTM and CDR2 is ANQGSEA in the germline V gene. The CDR3 spells CGVESEGVRAFF. In nucleotides, the CDR3 is TGCGGCGTTGAGAGTGAGGGGGTGAGAGCTTTCTTT.

This clonotype was observed a few times. The chain couples TRBV2 to TRBJ2-7; 9 bases align to TRBD2. The germline CDR1 and CDR2 sequences are SNHLY and FYNNEI. The CDR3 runs to 13 residues. V shed 7 bases and J 2 bases; nucleotides not matched to a gene: 3. In DNA, the CDR3 is TGTGCCAGCACCGCTAGCGGGGCCTACGAGCAGTACTTC. This encodes CASTASGAYEQYF.

This clonotype was seen at least ten times. The V call is TRBV5-1, the J call TRBJ2-7, with 7 bases fitting TRBD2. Germline V gene data show CDR1 as SGHRS and CDR2 as YFSETQ. After removal of 4 bases from V and 6 bases from J, the junction contained 7 bases not matched to a gene. This CDR3 is 13 amino acids long. This chain's CDR3 is CASSARTSVEQYF. The DNA of the CDR3 is TGCGCCAGCAGCGCTCGGACTAGTGTCGAGCAGTACTTC.

This clonotype was seen many times. The chain employs TRBV20-1 and TRBJ2-7; 9 bases are shared with TRBD2. This CDR3 comprises 14 residues. Germline values: CDR1 DFQATT, CDR2 SNEGSKA (reference sequence). V dropped 4 bases and J dropped 0; count of bases not matched to a gene: 4. CDR3 nucleotide sequence: TGCAGTGCTACTAGGACTAGCGTCTCCTACGAGCAGTACTTC. Its protein is CSATRTSVSYEQYF.

The chain's CDR3 is CASSKSGSKTDTQYF. The CDR3 DNA reads as TGTGCCAGCAGCAAAAGCGGGAGTAAGACAGATACGCAGTATTTT. V is TRBV25-1 and J is TRBJ2-3, with 8 bases lining up with TRBD2. The CDR3 loop spans 15 amino acids. V trimming: 6 bases; J trimming: 3 bases; junction bases outside the gene matches: 8. The germline V gene has CDR1 MGHDK and CDR2 SYGVNS.

The chain joins TRBV19 to TRBJ2-1; D is unresolved. V lost 8 bases to trimming and J lost 8 bases, with 22 bases between them. The germline V gene encodes CDR1 LNHDA and CDR2 SQIVND (reference sequence). The CDR3 has 15 amino acids. CDR3 bases: TGTGCCAGTTCTGCGGCTTGGCAGTCGTCCGATGAGCAGTTCTTC. Encoded protein: CASSAAWQSSDEQFF.

The chain combines TRBV20-1 with TRBJ1-3, with D uncertain. Germline assignment: CDR1 DFQATT and CDR2 SNEGSKA (reference sequence). The length of the CDR3 is 17 residues. Trimming stripped 0 bases from V and 3 bases from J, with 18 bases between. This CDR3 reads CSAREINSGVGGNTIYF. In DNA form, the CDR3 reads TGCAGTGCTAGAGAAATAAACAGTGGGGTGGGTGGAAACACCATATATTTT.